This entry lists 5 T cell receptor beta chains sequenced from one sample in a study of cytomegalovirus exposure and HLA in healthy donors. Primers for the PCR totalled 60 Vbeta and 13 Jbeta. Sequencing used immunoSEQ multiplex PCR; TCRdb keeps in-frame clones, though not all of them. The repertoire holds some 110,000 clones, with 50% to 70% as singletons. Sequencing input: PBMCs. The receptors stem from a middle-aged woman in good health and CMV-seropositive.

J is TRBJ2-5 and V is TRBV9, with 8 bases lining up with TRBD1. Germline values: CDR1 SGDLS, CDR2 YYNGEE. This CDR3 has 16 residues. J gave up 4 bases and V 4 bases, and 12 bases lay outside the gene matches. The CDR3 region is CASSLRTGMYGETQYF. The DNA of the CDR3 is TGTGCCAGCAGCCTCCGGACAGGGATGTACGGAGAGACCCAGTACTTC. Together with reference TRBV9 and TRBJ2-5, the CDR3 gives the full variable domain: DSGVTQTPKHLITATGQRVTLRCSPRSGDLSVYWYQQSLDQGLQFLIQYYNGEERAKGNILERFSAQQFPDLHSELNLSSLELGDSALYFCASSLRTGMYGETQYFGPGTRLLVL.

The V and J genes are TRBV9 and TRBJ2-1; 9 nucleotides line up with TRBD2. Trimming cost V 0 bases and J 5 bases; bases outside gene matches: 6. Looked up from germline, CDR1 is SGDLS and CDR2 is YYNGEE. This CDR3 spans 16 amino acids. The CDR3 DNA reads TGTGCCAGCAGCGTAGCCCTAGCGGGACCGGACAATGAGCAGTTCTTC. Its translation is CASSVALAGPDNEQFF.

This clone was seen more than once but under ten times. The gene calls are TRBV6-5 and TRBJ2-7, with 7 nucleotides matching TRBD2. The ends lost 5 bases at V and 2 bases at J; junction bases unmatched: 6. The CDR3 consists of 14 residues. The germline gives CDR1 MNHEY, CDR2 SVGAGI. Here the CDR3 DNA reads TGTGCCAGCAGTGTAGGGGACTATACCTACGAGCAGTACTTC. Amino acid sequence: CASSVGDYTYEQYF.

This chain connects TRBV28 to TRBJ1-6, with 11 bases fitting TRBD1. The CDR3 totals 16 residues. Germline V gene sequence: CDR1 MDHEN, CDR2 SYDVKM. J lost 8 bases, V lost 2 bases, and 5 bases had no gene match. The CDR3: CASSLRPGQGDSPLHF. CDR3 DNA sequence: TGTGCCAGCAGTTTACGTCCGGGACAGGGGGATTCACCCCTCCACTTT.

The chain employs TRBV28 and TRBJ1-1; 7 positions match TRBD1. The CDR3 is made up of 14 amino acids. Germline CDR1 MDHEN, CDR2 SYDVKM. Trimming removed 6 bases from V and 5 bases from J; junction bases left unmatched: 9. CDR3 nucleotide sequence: TGTGCCAGCAGCCTAGGACAGGCCGGAACTGAAGCTTTCTTT. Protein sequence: CASSLGQAGTEAFF.